The TCR beta chain under discussion was sequenced for a study of CD8+ T cells in alopecia areata. Germline loops: CDR1 SQVTM, CDR2 ANQGSEA. Trimming stripped 1 base from V and 9 bases from J, with 10 bases between. The CDR3 runs to 11 residues. RNA, once extracted, was reverse transcribed into cDNA for use as the sequencing template. Only in-frame clones appear in the TCRdb table, and some are missing; sequencing was by immunoSEQ multiplex PCR. Of around 160,000 clones listed, over 45% were seen once; the top ten hold over 5.5%. This clone was seen only a few times. Sequencing input: CD4+ T cells sorted from blood. V usage is TRBV29-1 and J usage is TRBJ2-7; D ambiguous. This clonotype was obtained from a human donor with alopecia areata. The CDR3 nucleotides read TGCAGCGTTGAAGGCCCCGTAGGGCAGTACTTC. Amino acids: CSVEGPVGQYF.